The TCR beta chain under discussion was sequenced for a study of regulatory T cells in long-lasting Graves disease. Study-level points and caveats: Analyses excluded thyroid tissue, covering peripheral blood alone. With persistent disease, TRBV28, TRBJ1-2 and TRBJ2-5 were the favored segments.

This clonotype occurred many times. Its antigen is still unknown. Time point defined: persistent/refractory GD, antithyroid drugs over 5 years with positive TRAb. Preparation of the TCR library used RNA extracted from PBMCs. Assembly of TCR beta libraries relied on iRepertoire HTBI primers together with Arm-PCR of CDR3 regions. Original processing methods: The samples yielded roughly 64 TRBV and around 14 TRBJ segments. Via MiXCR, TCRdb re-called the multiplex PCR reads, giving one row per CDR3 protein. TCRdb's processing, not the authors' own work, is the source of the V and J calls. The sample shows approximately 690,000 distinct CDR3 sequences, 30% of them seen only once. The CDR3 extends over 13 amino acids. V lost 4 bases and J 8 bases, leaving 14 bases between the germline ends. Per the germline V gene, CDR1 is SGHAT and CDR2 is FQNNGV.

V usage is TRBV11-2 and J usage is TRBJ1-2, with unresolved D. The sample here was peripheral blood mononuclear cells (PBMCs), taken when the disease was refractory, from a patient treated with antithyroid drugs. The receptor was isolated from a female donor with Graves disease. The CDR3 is CASSSDRFGGYTF. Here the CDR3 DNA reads TGTGCCAGCAGCTCGGATCGGTTCGGGGGCTACACCTTC.